These 29 T cell receptor beta chains came from one sample sequenced in a study of tumor-infiltrating lymphocytes in primary liver carcinoma. A primer in the constant region served to generate TCR beta cDNA from approximately 500 ng of total RNA. Researchers made the TCR beta libraries by running three nested multiplex PCR rounds with slightly modified ARM-PCR. Two initial PCR rounds of about 9 cycles each paired TRBV1-TRBV30 forward primers with a C-beta reverse primer. Each CDR3 protein is one row after TCRdb ran MiXCR on the multiplex PCR reads. Found here are fewer than 250,000 distinct CDR3 sequences, around four fifths of them singletons; the top ten hold 15% to 20%. Starting material for RNA and DNA co-extraction consisted of about 17-32 mg of unsorted bulk tissue. Input material: tumor tissue from primary liver carcinoma. These receptors were taken from a middle-aged man with primary liver carcinoma and hepatitis B virus infection.

The V call is TRBV5-1, the J call TRBJ2-1; no reliable D call. CDR3 length: 14 amino acids. Per the germline V gene, CDR1 is SGHRS and CDR2 is YFSETQ. V was clipped by 0 bases and J by 8 bases, with 12 bases between them. The CDR3 nucleotides read TGCGCCAGCAGCTTGGAACCCCAACCCGATGAGCAGTTCTTC. This encodes CASSLEPQPDEQFF.

Points on this clonotype: One end of the junction does not line up with germline, which may come from a read error. The chain joins TRBV6-1 to TRBJ2-7; D remains ambiguous. This CDR3 is built from 16 residues. From germline, CDR1 is MNHNS and CDR2 SASEGT. CDR3 bases: TGTGCTAGCAGTCGCTCAACGGCTGCGATCTCCTACGAGCAGTACTTC. Translated, it gives CASSRSTAAISYEQYF.

This clonotype was observed a single time. At one end the junction does not follow the germline gene, possibly because of a read error. This chain links TRBV11-1 with TRBJ2-4; 12 positions agree with TRBD2. The CDR3 runs to 17 residues. CDR1 and CDR2 from the germline V gene are SGHAT and FQDESV (reference sequence). CDR3 loop: CASSFPRTSGTKNIQFF. The CDR3 nucleotides read TGTGCCAGCAGCTTTCCTAGGACTAGCGGGACCAAAAACATTCAGTTTTTC.

Details on this clonotype: A read error may produce the germline difference seen at one junction end. The rearrangement links TRBV4-2 to TRBJ2-7; tentatively, D is TRBD1 (5 bases). The CDR3 sequence is 14 residues long. CDR1 and CDR2 (germline): LGHNA, YNFKEQ. The CDR3 coding sequence is TGTGCCAGCAACCAAGATCGAAGGGGCCACGAGCTGTACTTC. Protein sequence: CASNQDRRGHELYF.

This clonotype was counted a single time. Given the absence of the conserved phenylalanine or tryptophan at the CDR3 end, a read error is likely. Because the CDR3's place on the DNA is in doubt, the DNA is left out and the CDR3 is given as listed by TCRdb. The chain has TRBV4-3 and TRBJ1-1; the DNA was not used to check the table's D call, TRBD1. Germline V gives CDR1 LGHNA, CDR2 YSLEER. The CDR3 totals 15 residues, both ends included. The CDR3 reads CASSQTQGGSMVAVI.

Details on this clonotype: An end of the junction differs from the germline gene, which may be a read error. The chain has TRBV12-3 or TRBV12-4 and TRBJ2-5; perhaps TRBD1 as D (6 bases). The CDR3 extends over 14 amino acids. CDR3 amino acids: CTSSMSGVPETQYF. Written as DNA, the CDR3 is TGTACCAGCAGTATGTCAGGGGTGCCAGAGACCCAGTACTTC.

Only one count was recorded for this clonotype. This CDR3 is missing its conserved last phenylalanine or tryptophan, likely due to a read error. The chain is built from TRBV11-2 and TRBJ2-1; D possibly corresponds to TRBD1 (5 bases). The length of the CDR3 is 17 residues. Trimming took off 0 bases at V and 4 bases at J, with 16 bases between the two ends. Germline lookup yields CDR1 SGHAT and CDR2 FQNNGV. CDR3 sequence (DNA): TGTGCCAGCAGCTTAGATAGGGGCGTGAGGTTATACAATGAGCAGTTCTCC. The encoded protein is CASSLDRGVRLYNEQFS.

On this clonotype: Possible read error: a much larger clone is one base away. The chain employs TRBV14 and TRBJ2-5, with 9 bases identical to TRBD2. This CDR3 has 15 amino acids. In germline, CDR1 is SGHDN, CDR2 FVKESK. CDR3 DNA sequence: TGTGTCAGCAGCCAACCAGCGGGAGGAGTAGAGACCCAGTACTTC. Translated, it gives CVSSQPAGGVETQYF.

A remark on this clonotype: At one end, the junction sequence differs from germline, possibly due to a read error. V usage is TRBV6-2 or TRBV6-3 and J usage is TRBJ1-1; 10 bases match TRBD1. This CDR3 is built from 16 residues. Germline lookup yields CDR1 MNHEY and CDR2 SVGEGT. In DNA form, the CDR3 reads TGTGCCAGCACCCCTGATCGGACAGGGGGGAACAGTGAAGCTTTCTTT. Translating it yields CASTPDRTGGNSEAFF.

On this clonotype itself: One end of the junction fails to match germline, which may point to a read error. V and J are TRBV6-2 or TRBV6-3 and TRBJ2-2, with a tentative D call TRBD2 (5 bases). The CDR3 runs 18 residues. Per germline, CDR1 MNHEY and CDR2 SVGEGT. The CDR3 reads CANSDIGIRLTNAGELFF. CDR3 sequence (DNA): TGTGCCAACAGTGACATAGGGATTCGACTAACCAACGCCGGGGAGTTGTTTTTT.

In the case of this clonotype: An end of the junction does not agree with germline; a read error may underlie this. This rearrangement joins TRBV11-3 to TRBJ2-3; TRBD2 might be the D (5 bases). Germline values: CDR1 SGHNT, CDR2 YENEEA. The CDR3 consists of 16 residues. CDR3 residues: CASSLDSGIITDTENF. CDR3 DNA: TGTGCCAGCAGCTTAGACAGCGGAATTATAACAGATACGGAGAATTTT.

Notes on this clonotype: A junction end diverges from the germline sequence, so it may reflect a read error. The V call is TRBV5-6, the J call TRBJ2-1; D is perhaps TRBD2 (5 bases). The CDR3 consists of 15 residues. Germline V gene lookup returns CDR1 SGHDT and CDR2 YYEEEE. The CDR3: CASVWERQSYNEQFF. The DNA of the CDR3 is TGTGCCAGCGTATGGGAGCGGCAATCCTACAATGAGCAGTTTTTC.

This clonotype was observed at least ten times. The chain carries TRBV7-8 and TRBJ2-7; the D is unclear. V dropped 3 bases and J dropped 3 bases, with 9 bases sitting between them. Germline lookup yields CDR1 SGHVS and CDR2 FQNEAQ. The CDR3 runs 13 residues. CDR3 region: CASSLTLDYEQYF. DNA of the CDR3: TGTGCCAGCAGCTTGACTCTCGACTACGAGCAGTACTTC.

About this clonotype: At one boundary the junction diverges from the germline segment, which might be a read error. The V and J genes are TRBV11-2 and TRBJ2-2; 8 bases are shared with TRBD2. This CDR3 has 14 amino acids. Germline CDR1 SGHAT, CDR2 FQNNGV. The CDR3 loop reads CVNSKSGSPGELSF. CDR3 coding DNA: TGTGTCAACAGTAAGAGCGGGAGCCCCGGGGAGCTGTCTTTT. Using reference TRBV11-2 and TRBJ2-2 for the parts outside the CDR3, the full variable domain is EAGVAQSPRYKIIEKRQSVAFWCNPISGHATLYWYQQILGQGPKLLIQFQNNGVVDDSQLPKDRFSAERLKGVDSTLKIQPAKLEDSAVYLCVNSKSGSPGELSFGEGSRLTVL.

To note about this clonotype: One junction end does not reproduce the germline sequence, and a read error may be involved. The gene calls are TRBV11-2 and TRBJ2-1; 9 nucleotides line up with TRBD2. This CDR3 comprises 16 residues. CDR1 and CDR2 from the germline V gene are SGHAT and FQNNGV. CDR3: CASSYPGTSSSNEQFF. Written as DNA, the CDR3 is TGTGCCAGCAGCTACCCCGGGACTAGCAGTAGTAATGAGCAGTTTTTC.

This sequence joins TRBV11-2 and TRBJ2-7, with D unclear. Trimming removed 10 bases at V and 2 bases at J, with 18 bases between. The CDR3 runs to 14 residues. Per the germline V gene, CDR1 is SGHAT and CDR2 is FQNNGV. CDR3 nucleotides: TGTGCCATCGGCTACCAGACGAAGGCCTACGAGCAGTACTTC. Translation gives CAIGYQTKAYEQYF.

With respect to this clonotype: Germline and junction disagree at one end, which may indicate a read error. The chain links TRBV11-2 to TRBJ1-4, with D possibly matching TRBD1 (6 bases). Germline assignment: CDR1 SGHAT and CDR2 FQNNGV. The CDR3 covers 14 residues. Here the CDR3 reads CATSLGRGAEKLFF. CDR3 bases: TGTGCCACCAGCCTCGGACGGGGGGCGGAAAAACTGTTTTTT.

About this clonotype: At one end, the junction sequence differs from germline, possibly due to a read error. The chain couples TRBV12-3 or TRBV12-4 to TRBJ1-2; no firm D call. The CDR3 has 12 residues. The CDR3 loop is CAISLQGIGYTF. DNA of the CDR3: TGTGCCATCAGTTTACAAGGGATCGGCTACACCTTC.

With regard to this clonotype: It is likely a read error, because the conserved phenylalanine at the end of the CDR3 is missing. V usage is TRBV6-6 and J usage is TRBJ2-5, with D perhaps matching TRBD2 (6 bases). The V gene's germline CDR1 is MNHNY and CDR2 SVGAGI (reference sequence). CDR3 length: 14 amino acids. CDR3 nucleotides: TGTGCCAGCTGTTACTCTGGGGACTTGGGGACCCAGTACATC. Residues: CASCYSGDLGTQYI.

In nucleotides, the CDR3 is TGCGCCAGCAGCCCCATGAGAGATTCCAATCCACCCCTCCACTTT. Amino acids: CASSPMRDSNPPLHF. J is TRBJ1-6 and V is TRBV4-1, with D unresolved. The germline V and J ends were trimmed by 4 bases and 11 bases, with 18 bases remaining between them. In germline, CDR1 is MGHRA, CDR2 YSYEKL. The CDR3 runs 15 residues.

Note on this clonotype: One end of the junction fails to match germline, which may point to a read error. This rearrangement joins TRBV6-5 to TRBJ1-2; possible D gene TRBD1, 5 bases. Germline V lookup: CDR1 MNHEY, CDR2 SVGAGI. The CDR3 has 14 residues. The CDR3 loop reads CASRSFGGDYVYTF. The CDR3, as DNA: TGTGCCAGTAGATCGTTCGGGGGGGACTATGTCTACACCTTC.

In the case of this clonotype: Germline and junction disagree at one end, which may indicate a read error. This rearrangement joins TRBV6-6 to TRBJ2-4; D not resolved. The CDR3 is 17 amino acids. Germline CDR1 is MNHNY and CDR2 is SVGAGI (reference sequence). This CDR3 is CASSYSTLGLAKNIQYF. The CDR3 region has the DNA TGTGCCAGCAGTTACTCGACGTTAGGGCTCGCCAAAAACATTCAATACTTC.

The chain links TRBV6-5 to TRBJ2-1; 10 bases line up with TRBD2. This CDR3 spans 15 amino acids. The germline V gene encodes CDR1 MNHEY and CDR2 SVGAGI. Trimming cost V 11 bases and J 4 bases; bases outside gene matches: 11. CDR3 protein: CAHTRAGGAYNEQFF. CDR3 coding DNA: TGTGCCCACACCCGAGCGGGAGGGGCATACAATGAGCAGTTCTTC.

The V call is TRBV11-1, the J call TRBJ1-6; D call uncertain. Trimming took 5 bases from V and 9 from J, leaving 11 bases between them. The CDR3 loop spans 13 amino acids. Germline lookup yields CDR1 SGHAT and CDR2 FQDESV (reference sequence). The CDR3 nucleotides are TGTGCCAGCAGCAGGGTACGATGTTCACCCCTCCACTTT. This gives the protein CASSRVRCSPLHF.

Concerning this clonotype: This CDR3 fails to terminate in the conserved phenylalanine or tryptophan, so it likely reflects a read error. The chain is built from TRBV4-1 and TRBJ1-2, with D maybe TRBD1 (5 bases). Germline values: CDR1 MGHRA, CDR2 YSYEKL. The CDR3 loop spans 20 amino acids. CDR3 sequence (DNA): TGCGTCAGCAGCCAAGAGGGGTACCCCCCCGCTGCCCAACCTACCTATGGCTACACCTTA. Translating it yields CVSSQEGYPPAAQPTYGYTL.

A single count supports this clonotype. A read error may produce the germline difference seen at one junction end. The J gene is TRBJ2-2, the V gene TRBV11-1; perhaps TRBD1 as D (6 bases). The CDR3 is 13 residues long. CDR1 and CDR2 from the germline V gene are SGHAT and FQDESV (reference sequence). CDR3 nucleotides: TGTGCCTGCAGCTTTTGGGACACCGGGGAGTTATTTTTT. It translates to CACSFWDTGELFF. Based on the CDR3 plus reference TRBV11-1 and TRBJ2-2, the full variable domain is EAEVAQSPRYKITEKSQAVAFWCDPISGHATLYWYRQILGQGPELLVQFQDESVVDDSQLPKDRFSAERLKGVDSTLKIQPAELGDSAMYLCACSFWDTGELFFGEGSRLTVL.

Points on this clonotype: One end of the junction fails to match germline, which may point to a read error. The genes are TRBV29-1 and TRBJ2-2; weak D call: TRBD2 (5 bases). Germline V gives CDR1 SQVTM, CDR2 ANQGSEA. The CDR3 is 11 amino acids. As DNA, the CDR3 is TGTAGCGTTGCTGACACCAGGGAGCTGTTTTTT. Protein: CSVADTRELFF.

Remarks on this clonotype: Likely a read error: the CDR3 ends without its conserved phenylalanine or tryptophan. The rearrangement links TRBV6-5 to TRBJ2-2; 8 bases are a match to TRBD1. Germline trimming cut 9 bases from V and 6 bases from J; bases unmatched to any gene: 9. Per the germline V gene, CDR1 is MNHEY and CDR2 is SVGAGI. This CDR3 has 14 amino acids. This CDR3 is CASTGGRYAGELFC. The CDR3 DNA reads as TGTGCCAGTACAGGGGGGCGTTACGCCGGGGAGCTGTTTTGT.

This clonotype was recorded only once. This may stem from a read error, because a much larger clone lies one nucleotide away. The rearrangement links TRBV29-1 to TRBJ2-1; weak D call: TRBD2 (6 bases). Germline loops: CDR1 SQVTM, CDR2 ANQGSEA. This CDR3 region has 14 residues. CDR3 region: CCVVAGSSYNEQFF. CDR3 coding DNA: TGCTGCGTTGTCGCGGGAAGCTCCTACAATGAGCAGTTCTTC.